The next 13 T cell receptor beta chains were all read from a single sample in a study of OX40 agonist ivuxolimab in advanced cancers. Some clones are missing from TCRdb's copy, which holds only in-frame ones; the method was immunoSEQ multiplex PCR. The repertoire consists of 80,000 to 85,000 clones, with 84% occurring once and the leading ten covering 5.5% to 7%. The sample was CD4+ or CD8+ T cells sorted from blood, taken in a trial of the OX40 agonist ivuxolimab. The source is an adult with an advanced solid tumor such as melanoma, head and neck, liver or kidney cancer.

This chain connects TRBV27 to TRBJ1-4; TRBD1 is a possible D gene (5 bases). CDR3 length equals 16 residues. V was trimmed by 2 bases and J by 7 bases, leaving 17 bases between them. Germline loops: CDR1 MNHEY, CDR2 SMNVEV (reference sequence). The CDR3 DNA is TGTGCCAGCAGTTTACGGGGGGACTTCTCTTTTGAAAAACTGTTTTTT. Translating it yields CASSLRGDFSFEKLFF.

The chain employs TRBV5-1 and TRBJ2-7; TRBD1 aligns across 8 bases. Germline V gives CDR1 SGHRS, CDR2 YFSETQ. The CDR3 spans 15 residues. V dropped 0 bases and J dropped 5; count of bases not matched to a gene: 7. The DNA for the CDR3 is TGCGCCAGCAGCTTGGTCGGGACAGGCCTTAACGAGCAGTACTTC. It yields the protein CASSLVGTGLNEQYF. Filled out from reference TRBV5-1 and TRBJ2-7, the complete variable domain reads KAGVTQTPRYLIKTRGQQVTLSCSPISGHRSVSWYQQTPGQGLQFLFEYFSETQRNKGNFPGRFSGRQFSNSRSEMNVSTLELGDSALYLCASSLVGTGLNEQYFGPGTRLTVT.

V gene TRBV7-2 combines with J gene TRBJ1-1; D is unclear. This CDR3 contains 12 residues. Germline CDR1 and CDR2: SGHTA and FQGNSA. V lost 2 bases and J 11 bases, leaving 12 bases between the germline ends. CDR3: CASSLRWGWAFF. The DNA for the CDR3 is TGTGCCAGCAGCTTAAGATGGGGTTGGGCTTTCTTT.

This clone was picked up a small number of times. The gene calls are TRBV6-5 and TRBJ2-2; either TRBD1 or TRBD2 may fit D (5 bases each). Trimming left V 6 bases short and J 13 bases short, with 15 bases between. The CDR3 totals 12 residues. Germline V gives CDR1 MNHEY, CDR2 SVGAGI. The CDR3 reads CASSHGAYGLFF. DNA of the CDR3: TGTGCCAGCAGCCACGGGGCCTACGGGCTGTTTTTT.

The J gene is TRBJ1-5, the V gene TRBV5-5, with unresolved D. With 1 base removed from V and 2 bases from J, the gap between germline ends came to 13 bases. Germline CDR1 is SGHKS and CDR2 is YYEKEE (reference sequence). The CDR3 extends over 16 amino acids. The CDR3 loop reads CASSLFVGEGNQPQHF. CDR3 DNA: TGTGCCAGCAGCTTGTTCGTGGGCGAGGGCAATCAGCCCCAGCATTTT.

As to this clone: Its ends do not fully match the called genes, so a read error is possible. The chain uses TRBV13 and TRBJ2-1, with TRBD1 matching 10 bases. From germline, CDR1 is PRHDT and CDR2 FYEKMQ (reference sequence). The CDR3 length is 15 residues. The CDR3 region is CASSVGTGAYNEQFF. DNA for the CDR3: TGTGCCAGCAGCGTAGGGACAGGGGCCTACAATGAGCAGTTCTTC.

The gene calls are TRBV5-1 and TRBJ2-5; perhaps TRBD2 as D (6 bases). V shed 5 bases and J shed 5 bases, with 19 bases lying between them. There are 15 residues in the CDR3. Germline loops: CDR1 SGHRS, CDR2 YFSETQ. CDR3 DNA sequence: TGCGCCAGCAGTACCGGGACTCACAGGAGGGAGACCCAGTACTTC. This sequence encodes CASSTGTHRRETQYF.

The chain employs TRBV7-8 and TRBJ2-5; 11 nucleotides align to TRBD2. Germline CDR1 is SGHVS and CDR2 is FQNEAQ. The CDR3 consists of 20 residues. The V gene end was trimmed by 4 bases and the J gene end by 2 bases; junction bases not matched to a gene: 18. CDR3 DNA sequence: TGTGCCAGCAGCTCACTAGGAGGACAGATAGCGGGAGGGCGACAAGAGACCCAGTACTTC. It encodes CASSSLGGQIAGGRQETQYF. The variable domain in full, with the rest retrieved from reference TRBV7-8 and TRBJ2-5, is GAGVSQSPRYKVAKRGQDVALRCDPISGHVSLFWYQQALGQGPEFLTYFQNEAQLDKSGLPSDRFFAERPEGSVSTLKIQRTQQEDSAVYLCASSSLGGQIAGGRQETQYFGPGTRLLVL.

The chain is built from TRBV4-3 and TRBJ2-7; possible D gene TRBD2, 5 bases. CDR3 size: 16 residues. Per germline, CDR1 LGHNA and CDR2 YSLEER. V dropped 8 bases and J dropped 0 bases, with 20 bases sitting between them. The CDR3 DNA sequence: TGCGCCAGCCCTCTCCTTGAGGGAAGGAGCTCCTACGAGCAGTACTTC. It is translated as CASPLLEGRSSYEQYF.

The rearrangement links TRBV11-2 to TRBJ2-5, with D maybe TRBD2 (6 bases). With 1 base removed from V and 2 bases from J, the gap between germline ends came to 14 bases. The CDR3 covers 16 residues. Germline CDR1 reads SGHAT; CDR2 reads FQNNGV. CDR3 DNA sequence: TGTGCCAGCAGCTTAGTCGGGGGAAACACACAAGAGACCCAGTACTTC. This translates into CASSLVGGNTQETQYF. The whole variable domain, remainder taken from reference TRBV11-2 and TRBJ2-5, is EAGVAQSPRYKIIEKRQSVAFWCNPISGHATLYWYQQILGQGPKLLIQFQNNGVVDDSQLPKDRFSAERLKGVDSTLKIQPAKLEDSAVYLCASSLVGGNTQETQYFGPGTRLLVL.

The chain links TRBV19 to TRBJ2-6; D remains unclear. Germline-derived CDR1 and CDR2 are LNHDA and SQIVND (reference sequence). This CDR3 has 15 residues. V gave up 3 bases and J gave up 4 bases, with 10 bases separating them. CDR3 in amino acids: CASSIMVSGANVLTF. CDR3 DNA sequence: TGTGCCAGTAGTATTATGGTGTCCGGGGCCAACGTCCTGACTTTC.

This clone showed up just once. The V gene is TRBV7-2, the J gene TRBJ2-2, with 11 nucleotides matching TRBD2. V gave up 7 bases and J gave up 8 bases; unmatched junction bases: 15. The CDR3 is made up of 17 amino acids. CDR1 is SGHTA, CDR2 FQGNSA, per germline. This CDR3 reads CASTPRLAGTLGGELFF. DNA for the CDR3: TGTGCCAGCACCCCCAGACTAGCGGGGACCCTGGGAGGGGAGCTGTTTTTT.

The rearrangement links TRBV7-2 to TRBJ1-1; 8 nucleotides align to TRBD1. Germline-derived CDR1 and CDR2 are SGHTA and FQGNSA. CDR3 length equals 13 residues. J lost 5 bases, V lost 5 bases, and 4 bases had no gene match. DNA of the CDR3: TGTGCCAGCAGCCGGACAGGGAGGACTGAAGCTTTCTTT. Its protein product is CASSRTGRTEAFF. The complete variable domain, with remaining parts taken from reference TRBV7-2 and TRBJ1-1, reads GAGVSQSPSNKVTEKGKDVELRCDPISGHTALYWYRQSLGQGLEFLIYFQGNSAPDKSGLPSDRFSAERTGGSVSTLTIQRTQQEDSAVYLCASSRTGRTEAFFGQGTRLTVV.